One sample yielded the 27 T cell receptor beta chains listed below, sequenced in a study of blood T cell repertoires in COVID-19. TCRdb keeps only in-frame clones here, not all; method: immunoSEQ multiplex PCR. The sample records 200,000 to 250,000 clones, almost 90% being singletons. Sequencing input: peripheral blood. The receptors stem from a man between 18 and 29 years old with active or convalescent COVID-19.

The chain is built from TRBV7-2 and TRBJ2-3, with TRBD2 matching 12 bases. After removal of 7 bases from V and 0 bases from J, the junction contained 11 bases not matched to a gene. The V gene's germline CDR1 is SGHTA and CDR2 FQGNSA. This CDR3 is built from 18 residues. The CDR3 reads CASKKRLAGGISTDTQYF. CDR3 nucleotides: TGTGCCAGCAAAAAGAGGCTAGCGGGAGGGATTAGCACAGATACGCAGTATTTT.

This chain links TRBV28 with TRBJ1-2; a weak D match, TRBD1 (6 bases). Germline CDR1 is MDHEN and CDR2 is SYDVKM. The CDR3 spans 14 residues. V lost 5 bases and J lost 4, with 14 bases in between. CDR3 in DNA: TGTGCCAGCAGTACCCTTCAAGGGGGCTATGGCTACACCTTC. Translation: CASSTLQGGYGYTF.

The chain uses TRBV30 and TRBJ1-5; D call uncertain. CDR3 size: 12 residues. The germline CDR1 and CDR2 sequences are GTSNPN and SVGIG (reference sequence). V was pared by 2 bases and J by 6 bases, with 8 bases between. The CDR3 bases are TGTGCCTGGAGTTATGAGGCTCAGCCCCAGCATTTT. This sequence encodes CAWSYEAQPQHF.

The chain joins TRBV6-5 to TRBJ1-2, with D maybe TRBD1 (6 bases). The germline CDR1 and CDR2 sequences are MNHEY and SVGAGI. V was cut by 6 bases and J by 2 bases, with 16 bases left in between. The CDR3 runs 15 residues. CDR3 loop: CASSQTGLENYGYTF. The CDR3 DNA reads as TGTGCCAGCAGCCAAACAGGGCTCGAGAACTATGGCTACACCTTC.

With regard to this clone: At one end, the junction sequence differs from germline, possibly due to a read error. The rearrangement links TRBV10-3 to TRBJ2-4; D possibly corresponds to TRBD1 (6 bases). In germline, CDR1 is ENHRY, CDR2 SYGVKD. This CDR3 has 16 residues. This CDR3 reads CAIGEVPGVGENIQYF. CDR3 DNA sequence: TGTGCCATCGGTGAGGTCCCAGGGGTCGGAGAAAACATTCAGTACTTC.

This clone was seen just once. The CDR3 protein is CASRPTGDSNQPQHF. CDR3 nucleotides: TGTGCCAGCAGACCGACAGGAGATAGCAATCAGCCCCAGCATTTT. This chain joins TRBV6-5 and TRBJ1-5, with a possible D match to TRBD1 (6 bases). V was cut by 6 bases and J by 0 bases, with 12 bases left in between. This CDR3 comprises 15 residues. The germline CDR1 and CDR2 sequences are MNHEY and SVGAGI.

This chain joins TRBV3-1 (or the pseudogene TRBV3-2) and TRBJ2-4, with 8 bases fitting TRBD2. Germline V CDR1 and CDR2: LGHDT, YNNKEL (reference sequence). V lost 0 bases to trimming and J lost 1 base; unmatched junction nucleotides: 11. The CDR3 loop spans 19 amino acids. The CDR3 sequence is CASSQDYPGGPVAKNIQYF. The DNA for the CDR3 is TGTGCCAGCAGCCAAGATTATCCGGGAGGGCCGGTTGCCAAAAACATTCAGTACTTC.

V gene TRBV7-9 combines with J gene TRBJ1-5; D ambiguous. Germline V CDR1 and CDR2: SEHNR, FQNEAQ (reference sequence). V lost 7 bases and J 3 bases, leaving 10 bases between the germline ends. The CDR3 consists of 13 residues. The CDR3 here is CASTKGLNQPQHF. The CDR3 region has the DNA TGTGCCAGCACTAAAGGGCTCAATCAGCCCCAGCATTTT. The variable domain in full, completed from reference TRBV7-9 and TRBJ1-5, reads DTGVSQNPRHKITKRGQNVTFRCDPISEHNRLYWYRQTLGQGPEFLTYFQNEAQLEKSRLLSDRFSAERPKGSFSTLEIQRTEQGDSAMYLCASTKGLNQPQHFGDGTRLSIL.

This chain links TRBV7-8 with TRBJ2-7; TRBD2 matches 9 bases. This CDR3 has 16 amino acids. J lost 7 bases, V lost 1 base, and 11 bases had no gene match. Germline V gene lookup returns CDR1 SGHVS and CDR2 FQNEAQ. CDR3 sequence: CASSLEVAGGLGEQYF. In DNA, the CDR3 is TGTGCCAGCAGCTTAGAGGTGGCGGGAGGGCTAGGAGAGCAGTACTTC. The full variable domain, rest sourced from reference TRBV7-8 and TRBJ2-7, is GAGVSQSPRYKVAKRGQDVALRCDPISGHVSLFWYQQALGQGPEFLTYFQNEAQLDKSGLPSDRFFAERPEGSVSTLKIQRTQQEDSAVYLCASSLEVAGGLGEQYFGPGTRLTVT.

The table lists this clone with a few counts. V is TRBV3-1 (or the pseudogene TRBV3-2) and J is TRBJ2-1, with D possibly matching TRBD2 (5 bases). V dropped 5 bases and J dropped 6 bases, with 8 bases sitting between them. Germline loops: CDR1 LGHDT, CDR2 YNNKEL (reference sequence). The CDR3 runs to 12 residues. The chain's CDR3 is CASSGSLNEQFF. The DNA for the CDR3 is TGTGCCAGCAGCGGGAGTCTCAATGAGCAGTTCTTC.

This chain uses TRBV9 with TRBJ2-1; D might be TRBD2 (5 bases). CDR3 length: 14 residues. Trimming took off 0 bases at V and 4 bases at J, with 8 bases between the two ends. Germline assignment: CDR1 SGDLS and CDR2 YYNGEE. DNA for the CDR3: TGTGCCAGCAGCGTAGGGACTTCGTACAATGAGCAGTTCTTC. The encoded protein is CASSVGTSYNEQFF.

This chain joins TRBV5-1 and TRBJ2-7; TRBD2 matches 8 bases. Germline loops: CDR1 SGHRS, CDR2 YFSETQ. This CDR3 contains 15 residues. V gave up 4 bases and J gave up 4 bases; unmatched junction bases: 10. The CDR3 loop is CASSKGTRPFYEQYF. CDR3 coding DNA: TGCGCCAGCAGCAAGGGGACTAGGCCTTTTTACGAGCAGTACTTC.

The gene calls are TRBV29-1 and TRBJ1-5; TRBD1 is a possible D gene (5 bases). CDR3 length equals 14 residues. CDR1 and CDR2 from the germline V gene are SQVTM and ANQGSEA. The ends were cut back, 4 bases at V and 3 bases at J, with 13 bases in the middle. CDR3 sequence (DNA): TGCAGCGTTGTGGAGGGGCAGGCCAATCAGCCCCAGCATTTT. Translating it yields CSVVEGQANQPQHF. Variable domain in full (rest from reference TRBV29-1 and TRBJ1-5): SAVISQKPSRDICQRGTSLTIQCQVDSQVTMMFWYRQQPGQSLTLIATANQGSEATYESGFVIDKFPISRPNLTFSTLTVSNMSPEDSSIYLCSVVEGQANQPQHFGDGTRLSIL.

V usage is TRBV5-5 and J usage is TRBJ1-3; D not certain. Trimming stripped 1 base from V and 8 bases from J, with 7 bases between. The CDR3 runs 12 residues. CDR1 and CDR2 (germline): SGHKS, YYEKEE (reference sequence). For the CDR3, the DNA is TGTGCCAGCAGCTTGTCAGTGGACACCATATATTTT. Its translation: CASSLSVDTIYF.

This clone is a singleton in its sample. The V and J genes are TRBV28 and TRBJ2-4; perhaps TRBD1 as D (5 bases). This CDR3 region has 18 residues. CDR1 is MDHEN and CDR2 is SYDVKM in the germline V gene. V lost 6 bases and J lost 0, with 21 bases in between. The CDR3 coding sequence is TGTGCCAGCAGCAAAGGTCCTCGACAGACTCTAGCCAAAAACATTCAGTACTTC. Encoded protein: CASSKGPRQTLAKNIQYF.

The rearrangement uses TRBV15 and TRBJ2-7, with D tentatively TRBD2 (5 bases). Germline CDR1 is LNHNV and CDR2 is YYDKDF (reference sequence). CDR3 length: 15 amino acids. V dropped 0 bases and J dropped 4 bases, with 13 bases sitting between them. CDR3 protein: CATSRDLTGKYEQYF. The CDR3, as DNA: TGTGCCACCAGCAGAGATTTGACGGGAAAGTACGAGCAGTACTTC.

V is TRBV3-1 (or the pseudogene TRBV3-2) and J is TRBJ2-7; D remains ambiguous. Germline assignment: CDR1 LGHDT and CDR2 YNNKEL (reference sequence). V was cut by 2 bases and J by 7 bases, with 6 bases left in between. The CDR3 extends over 11 amino acids. The chain's CDR3 is CASSQQAEQYF. CDR3 in DNA: TGTGCCAGCAGCCAACAGGCGGAGCAGTACTTC.

The CDR3 bases are TGTGCCAGCAGTTTAACGGGTAGACTTAATCTTGAAGCTTTCTTT. It is translated as CASSLTGRLNLEAFF. The chain links TRBV28 to TRBJ1-1; no definite D call. Germline-derived CDR1 and CDR2 are MDHEN and SYDVKM. This CDR3 comprises 15 residues. V was trimmed by 2 bases and J by 7 bases, leaving 17 bases between them.

The chain uses TRBV19 and TRBJ1-5; D is unclear. Germline V CDR1 and CDR2: LNHDA, SQIVND (reference sequence). This CDR3 spans 13 amino acids. The ends were cut back, 9 bases at V and 0 bases at J, with 9 bases in the middle. CDR3 sequence reads: CASRPYSNQPQHF. As DNA, the CDR3 is TGTGCCAGCAGGCCTTATAGCAATCAGCCCCAGCATTTT.

The rearrangement joins TRBV4-2 to TRBJ2-6, with TRBD1 matching 9 bases. The CDR3 is 16 residues long. Germline values: CDR1 LGHNA, CDR2 YNFKEQ. Trimming took 4 bases from V and 3 from J; bases not matched to a gene: 4. The CDR3 spells CASSLQGADGANVLTF. CDR3 coding DNA: TGTGCCAGCAGCCTACAGGGGGCGGATGGGGCCAACGTCCTGACTTTC.

Regarding this clone: Distinct nucleotide sequences in the sample also encode this CDR3. The J gene is TRBJ2-7, the V gene TRBV5-1, with TRBD2 matching 9 bases. With 0 bases clipped from V and 4 bases from J, the junction kept 2 bases outside the gene matches. Germline CDR1 and CDR2: SGHRS and YFSETQ. This CDR3 contains 14 residues. This chain's CDR3 is CASSLVSGSYEQYF. CDR3 in DNA: TGCGCCAGCAGCTTGGTTAGCGGGAGTTACGAGCAGTACTTC.

This CDR3 reads CASSEDRGRGFHYTQYF. CDR3 coding DNA: TGTGCCAGCAGTGAAGACAGAGGCAGGGGATTTCATTATACGCAGTATTTT. V is TRBV6-1 and J is TRBJ2-3, with a tentative D call TRBD1 (6 bases). The V gene lost 1 base and the J gene lost 7 bases, with 21 bases spanning the gap. CDR1 is MNHNS, CDR2 SASEGT, per germline. The CDR3 spans 17 residues.

This clone was seen once. The conserved closing phenylalanine or tryptophan is absent in this CDR3, likely reflecting a read error. It is unclear where the CDR3 begins or ends on the DNA, so no DNA is shown, and the CDR3 is as TCRdb lists it. The V and J genes are TRBV28 and TRBJ2-4; the table calls TRBD1, which could not be checked here. The germline V gene encodes CDR1 MDHEN and CDR2 SYDVKM. The CDR3 region is 14 residues in length, termini included. The CDR3 region is CASSPVPLRDRLTY.

The chain recombines TRBV5-1 with TRBJ1-1; D uncertain. The CDR3 length is 14 residues. The V end was cut by 3 bases, the J end by 1 base, with 10 bases between. The germline gives CDR1 SGHRS, CDR2 YFSETQ. CDR3 region: CASSSGEWNTEAFF. CDR3 nucleotide sequence: TGCGCCAGCAGCTCCGGGGAGTGGAACACTGAAGCTTTCTTT. The whole variable domain, remainder taken from reference TRBV5-1 and TRBJ1-1, is KAGVTQTPRYLIKTRGQQVTLSCSPISGHRSVSWYQQTPGQGLQFLFEYFSETQRNKGNFPGRFSGRQFSNSRSEMNVSTLELGDSALYLCASSSGEWNTEAFFGQGTRLTVV.

As concerns this clone: At one of its ends the junction is not consistent with the germline gene, which may arise from a read error. The chain joins TRBV27 to TRBJ1-3; TRBD1 is a possible D gene (6 bases). The CDR3 length is 14 residues. The germline CDR1 and CDR2 sequences are MNHEY and SMNVEV (reference sequence). CDR3 protein: CASSQGLFGHTIYF. The CDR3 DNA reads TGTGCCAGCAGCCAGGGGTTGTTTGGACACACCATATATTTT.

The chain is built from TRBV18 and TRBJ2-7; 10 nucleotides match TRBD2. The CDR3 has 15 amino acids. Germline trimming cut 1 base from V and 1 base from J; bases unmatched to any gene: 1. Looked up from germline, CDR1 is KGHSH and CDR2 is LQKENI. CDR3 sequence (DNA): TGTGCCAGCTCACCACAAGCGGGAGGGTCCTACGAGCAGTACTTC. Its protein is CASSPQAGGSYEQYF.

The rearrangement links TRBV28 to TRBJ1-6, with no clear D. In germline, CDR1 is MDHEN, CDR2 SYDVKM. V dropped 2 bases and J dropped 11 bases, with 10 bases sitting between them. CDR3 length equals 13 residues. CDR3 sequence: CASSLPGPPPLHF. The CDR3 region has the DNA TGTGCCAGCAGTTTACCTGGCCCGCCACCCCTCCACTTT.